Below, 9 T cell receptor beta chains from the same sample are listed, as sequenced in a study of regulatory T cells in long-lasting Graves disease. Time point of the sample: newly diagnosed GD, antithyroid drugs for less than 3 months. There was RNA extracted from PBMCs, and the TCR library was made from it. Arm-PCR of CDR3 regions and iRepertoire HTBI primers were the basis on which TCR beta libraries were built. TCRdb re-analysed the multiplex PCR reads in MiXCR, keeping a single row per CDR3 protein. This table holds around 480,000 distinct CDR3 sequences, roughly a sixth found once. These records were also assigned to another study, of T cells in Graves' hyperthyroidism and ophthalmopathy.

The specimen was peripheral blood mononuclear cells (PBMCs), collected at new diagnosis, from a patient treated with antithyroid drugs. The receptors originated from a woman in her forties or fifties with Graves disease.

This clonotype was observed a handful of times. The V gene is TRBV7-9, the J gene TRBJ2-5; D remains unclear. Germline CDR1 SEHNR, CDR2 FQNEAQ (reference sequence). Trimming shortened V by 4 bases and J by 5 bases, and 20 bases separated the two germline ends. The CDR3 extends over 16 amino acids. DNA of the CDR3: TGTGCCAGCAGCTCTCCTCGGCCAATGTCTGGGGAGACCCAGTACTTC. It codes for CASSSPRPMSGETQYF.

The chain is built from TRBV6-2 or TRBV6-3 and TRBJ1-5, with no clear D. V lost 3 bases and J 3 bases, leaving 6 bases between the germline ends. The CDR3 spans 13 residues. CDR1 MNHEY and CDR2 SVGEGT come from the germline V gene. The CDR3 spells CASSYSTNQPQHF. Here the CDR3 DNA reads TGTGCCAGCAGTTATTCCACCAATCAGCCCCAGCATTTT.

This clonotype was picked up many times. V and J are TRBV11-2 and TRBJ2-3; no clear D. CDR3 length equals 16 residues. V shed 5 bases and J shed 1 base, with 16 bases lying between them. Germline V gene data show CDR1 as SGHAT and CDR2 as FQNNGV. The CDR3 reads CASSTPRGRGTDTQYF. CDR3 DNA: TGTGCCAGCAGCACCCCTCGAGGCAGAGGCACAGATACGCAGTATTTT.

The rearrangement links TRBV19 to TRBJ1-1; D unresolved. The V and J ends lost 3 bases and 1 base respectively, with 9 bases between them. This CDR3 contains 14 residues. Germline loops: CDR1 LNHDA, CDR2 SQIVND (reference sequence). CDR3 loop: CASSMLGGNTEAFF. DNA of the CDR3: TGTGCCAGTAGTATGTTGGGAGGGAACACTGAAGCTTTCTTT. Based on the CDR3 plus reference TRBV19 and TRBJ1-1, the full variable domain is DGGITQSPKYLFRKEGQNVTLSCEQNLNHDAMYWYRQDPGQGLRLIYYSQIVNDFQKGDIAEGYSVSREKKESFPLTVTSAQKNPTAFYLCASSMLGGNTEAFFGQGTRLTVV.

This clonotype was seen more than once but under ten times. J is TRBJ2-3 and V is TRBV27; maybe TRBD2 (6 bases). CDR1 and CDR2 from the germline V gene are MNHEY and SMNVEV (reference sequence). The V and J ends lost 5 bases and 4 bases respectively, with 10 bases between them. CDR3 length: 13 amino acids. CDR3 nucleotide sequence: TGTGCCAGCAGTCGGGAGCCGGCAGATACGCAGTATTTT. Amino acids: CASSREPADTQYF.

There are many counts of this clonotype. This chain uses TRBV5-1 with TRBJ1-1; no firm D call. Germline V gives CDR1 SGHRS, CDR2 YFSETQ. Trimming left V 4 bases short and J 4 bases short, with 14 bases between. CDR3 length: 14 residues. This CDR3 is CASSPDVGTTEAFF. CDR3 DNA: TGCGCCAGCAGCCCAGATGTGGGAACCACTGAAGCTTTCTTT.

The chain joins TRBV18 to TRBJ1-2, with D uncertain. V was cut by 5 bases and J by 1 base, with 17 bases left in between. The CDR3 has 16 amino acids. Germline loops: CDR1 KGHSH, CDR2 LQKENI. The CDR3 reads CASSGFEALLNYGYTF. The DNA for the CDR3 is TGTGCCAGCTCAGGATTTGAAGCTCTCCTTAACTATGGCTACACCTTC.

The table lists this clonotype with many counts. This rearrangement joins TRBV11-2 to TRBJ2-2, with D unresolved. Trimming took 3 bases from V and 8 from J, leaving 7 bases between them. The CDR3 runs to 12 residues. CDR1 and CDR2 (germline): SGHAT, FQNNGV. DNA of the CDR3: TGTGCCAGCAGCTTCCAGGCTGGGGAGCTGTTTTTT. This encodes CASSFQAGELFF.

The table lists this clonotype with a few counts. This may be a read error: a much more frequent sequence differs by one nucleotide. The conserved final phenylalanine or tryptophan is absent from the CDR3, which likely points to a read error. V usage is TRBV20-1 and J usage is TRBJ1-1; D is undetermined. V was cut by 6 bases and J by 0 bases, with 14 bases left in between. This CDR3 has 14 amino acids. Germline CDR1 is DFQATT and CDR2 is SNEGSKA (reference sequence). CDR3 sequence: CSATVDGLNTEAFS. The CDR3 bases are TGCAGTGCCACCGTGGACGGTTTGAACACTGAAGCTTTCTCT.